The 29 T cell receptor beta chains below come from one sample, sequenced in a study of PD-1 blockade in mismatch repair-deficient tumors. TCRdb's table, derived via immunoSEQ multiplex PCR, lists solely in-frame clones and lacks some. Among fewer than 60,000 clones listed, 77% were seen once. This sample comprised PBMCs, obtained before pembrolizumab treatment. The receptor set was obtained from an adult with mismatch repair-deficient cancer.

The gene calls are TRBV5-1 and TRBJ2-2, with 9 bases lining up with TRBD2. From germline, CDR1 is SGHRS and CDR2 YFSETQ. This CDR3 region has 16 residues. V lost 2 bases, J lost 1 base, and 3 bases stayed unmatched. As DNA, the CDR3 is TGCGCCAGCAGCTTCACAGCGGGAGGGAACACCGGGGAGCTGTTTTTT. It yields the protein CASSFTAGGNTGELFF.

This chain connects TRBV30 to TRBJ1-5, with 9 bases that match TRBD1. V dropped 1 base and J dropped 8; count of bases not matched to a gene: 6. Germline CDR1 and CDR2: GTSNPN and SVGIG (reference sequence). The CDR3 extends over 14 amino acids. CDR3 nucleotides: TGTGCCTGGAGTGGGGACAGGGAAGATGAGCCCCAGCATTTT. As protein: CAWSGDREDEPQHF. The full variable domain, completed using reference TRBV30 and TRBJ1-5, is SQTIHQWPATLVQPVGSPLSLECTVEGTSNPNLYWYRQAAGRGLQLLFYSVGIGQISSEVPQNLSASRPQDRQFILSSKKLLLSDSGFYLCAWSGDREDEPQHFGDGTRLSIL.

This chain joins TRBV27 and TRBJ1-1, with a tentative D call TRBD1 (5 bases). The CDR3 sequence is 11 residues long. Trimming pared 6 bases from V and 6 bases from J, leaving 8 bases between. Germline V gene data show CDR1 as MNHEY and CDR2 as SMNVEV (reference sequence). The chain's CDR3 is CASRQGSEAFF. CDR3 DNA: TGTGCCAGCAGGCAGGGTTCTGAAGCTTTCTTT.

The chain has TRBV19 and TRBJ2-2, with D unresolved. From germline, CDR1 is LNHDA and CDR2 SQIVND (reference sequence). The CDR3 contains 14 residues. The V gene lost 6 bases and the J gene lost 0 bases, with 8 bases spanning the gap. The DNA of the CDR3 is TGTGCCAGTAGGAAAGCAACGAACACCGGGGAGCTGTTTTTT. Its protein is CASRKATNTGELFF.

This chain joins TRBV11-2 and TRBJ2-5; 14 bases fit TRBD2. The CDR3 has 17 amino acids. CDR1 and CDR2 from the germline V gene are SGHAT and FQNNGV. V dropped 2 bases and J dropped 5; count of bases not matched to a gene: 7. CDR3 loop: CASSLSGLAGGLETQYF. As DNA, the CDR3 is TGTGCCAGCAGCTTAAGCGGACTAGCGGGAGGCTTGGAGACCCAGTACTTC.

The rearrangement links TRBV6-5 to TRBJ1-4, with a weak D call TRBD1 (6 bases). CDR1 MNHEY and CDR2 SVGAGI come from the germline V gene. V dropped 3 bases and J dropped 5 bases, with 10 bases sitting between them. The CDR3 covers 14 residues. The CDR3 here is CASSYSGGNEKLFF. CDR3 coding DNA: TGTGCCAGCAGTTATAGCGGGGGCAATGAAAAACTGTTTTTT.

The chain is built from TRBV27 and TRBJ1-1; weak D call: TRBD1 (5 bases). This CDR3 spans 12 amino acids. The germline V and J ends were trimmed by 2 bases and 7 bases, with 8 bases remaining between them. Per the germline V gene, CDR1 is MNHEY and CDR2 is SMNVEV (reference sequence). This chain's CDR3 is CASSLEGREAFF. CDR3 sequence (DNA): TGTGCCAGCAGTTTAGAGGGGCGTGAAGCTTTCTTT.

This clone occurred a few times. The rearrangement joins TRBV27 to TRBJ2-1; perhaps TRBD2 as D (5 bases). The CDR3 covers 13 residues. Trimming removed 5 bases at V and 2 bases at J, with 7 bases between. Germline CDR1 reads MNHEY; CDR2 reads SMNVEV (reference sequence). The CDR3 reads CASSTAAYNEQFF. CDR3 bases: TGTGCCAGCAGTACAGCGGCCTACAATGAGCAGTTCTTC.

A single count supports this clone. CDR3 protein: CASSLHSPNTGELFF. The DNA of the CDR3 is TGCGCCAGCAGCTTGCACAGCCCGAACACCGGGGAGCTGTTTTTT. The gene calls are TRBV5-1 and TRBJ2-2; D gene ambiguous. This CDR3 comprises 15 residues. Germline CDR1 is SGHRS and CDR2 is YFSETQ. Deletions cut 1 base from V and 0 bases from J, with 7 bases between.

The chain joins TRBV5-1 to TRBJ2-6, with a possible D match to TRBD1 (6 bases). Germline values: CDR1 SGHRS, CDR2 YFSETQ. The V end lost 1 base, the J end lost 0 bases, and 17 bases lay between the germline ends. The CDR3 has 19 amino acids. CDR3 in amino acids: CASSLWRRDIGSGANVLTF. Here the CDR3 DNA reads TGCGCCAGCAGCTTGTGGCGCCGGGACATAGGCTCTGGGGCCAACGTCCTGACTTTC.

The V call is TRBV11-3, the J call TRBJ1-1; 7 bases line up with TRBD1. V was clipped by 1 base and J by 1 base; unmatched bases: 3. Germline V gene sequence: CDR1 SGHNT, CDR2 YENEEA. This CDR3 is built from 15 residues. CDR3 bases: TGTGCCAGCAGCTTAGGGGGACAGAGGAACACTGAAGCTTTCTTT. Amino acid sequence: CASSLGGQRNTEAFF.

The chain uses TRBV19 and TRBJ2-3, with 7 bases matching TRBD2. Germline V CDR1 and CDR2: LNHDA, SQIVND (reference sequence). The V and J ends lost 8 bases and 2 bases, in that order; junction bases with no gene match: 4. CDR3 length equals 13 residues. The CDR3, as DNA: TGTGCCAGTGCGAGACTAGCCACAGATACGCAGTATTTT. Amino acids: CASARLATDTQYF.

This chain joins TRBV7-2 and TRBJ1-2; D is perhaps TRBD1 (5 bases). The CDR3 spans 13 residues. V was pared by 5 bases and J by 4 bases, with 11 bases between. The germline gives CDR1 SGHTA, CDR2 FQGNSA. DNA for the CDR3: TGTGCCAGCAGCCCGGACAAATTCTATGGCTACACCTTC. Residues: CASSPDKFYGYTF. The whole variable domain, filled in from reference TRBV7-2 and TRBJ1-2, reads GAGVSQSPSNKVTEKGKDVELRCDPISGHTALYWYRQSLGQGLEFLIYFQGNSAPDKSGLPSDRFSAERTGGSVSTLTIQRTQQEDSAVYLCASSPDKFYGYTFGSGTRLTVV.

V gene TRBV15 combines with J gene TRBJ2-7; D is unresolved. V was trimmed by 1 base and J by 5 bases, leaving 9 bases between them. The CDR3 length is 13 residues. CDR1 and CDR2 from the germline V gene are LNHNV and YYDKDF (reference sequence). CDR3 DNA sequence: TGTGCCACCAGCAGAGCCCTTGCCCACGAGCAGTACTTC. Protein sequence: CATSRALAHEQYF.

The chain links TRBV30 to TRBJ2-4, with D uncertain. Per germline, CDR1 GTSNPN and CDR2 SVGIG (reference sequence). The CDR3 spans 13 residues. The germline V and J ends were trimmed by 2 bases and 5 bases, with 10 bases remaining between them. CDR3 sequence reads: CAWSPGVENIQYF. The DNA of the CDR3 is TGTGCCTGGAGTCCCGGAGTCGAAAACATTCAGTACTTC.

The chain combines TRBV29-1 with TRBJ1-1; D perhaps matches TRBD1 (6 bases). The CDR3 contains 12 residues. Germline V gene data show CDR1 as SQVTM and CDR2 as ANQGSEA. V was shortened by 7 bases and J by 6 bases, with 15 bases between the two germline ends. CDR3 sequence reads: CSAKEPGAEAFF. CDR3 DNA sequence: TGCAGCGCCAAAGAACCAGGGGCTGAAGCTTTCTTT.

The chain's CDR3 is CAISEDGRSTDTQYF. The CDR3 region has the DNA TGTGCCATCAGTGAAGACGGGAGGTCCACAGATACGCAGTATTTT. The chain carries TRBV10-3 and TRBJ2-3, with 7 bases lining up with TRBD2. Germline lookup yields CDR1 ENHRY and CDR2 SYGVKD. This CDR3 has 15 residues. Losses at the gene ends were 3 bases for V and 2 bases for J; bases not matched to a gene: 5.

The CDR3 protein is CASSFFRDDTSETQYF. The CDR3 region has the DNA TGCGCCAGCAGCTTTTTCCGGGACGACACATCGGAGACCCAGTACTTC. The chain is built from TRBV5-1 and TRBJ2-5; D is perhaps TRBD1 or TRBD2 (5 bases each). Looked up from germline, CDR1 is SGHRS and CDR2 is YFSETQ. The CDR3 totals 16 residues. The V end was cut by 2 bases, the J end by 5 bases, with 19 bases between.

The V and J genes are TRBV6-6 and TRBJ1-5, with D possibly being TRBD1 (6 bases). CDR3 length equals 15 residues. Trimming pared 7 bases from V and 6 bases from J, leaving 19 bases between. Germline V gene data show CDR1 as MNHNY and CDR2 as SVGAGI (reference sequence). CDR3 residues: CASTKSGGQGQPQHF. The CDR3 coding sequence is TGTGCCAGCACCAAATCGGGGGGGCAGGGTCAGCCCCAGCATTTT.

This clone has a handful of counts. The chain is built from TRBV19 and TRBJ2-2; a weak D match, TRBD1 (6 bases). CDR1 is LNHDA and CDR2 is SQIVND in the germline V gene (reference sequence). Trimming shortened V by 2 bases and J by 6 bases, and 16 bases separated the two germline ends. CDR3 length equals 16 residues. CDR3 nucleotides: TGTGCCAGTAGTATAAACCCTCAGGGGAGAGCCGGGGAGCTGTTTTTT. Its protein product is CASSINPQGRAGELFF.

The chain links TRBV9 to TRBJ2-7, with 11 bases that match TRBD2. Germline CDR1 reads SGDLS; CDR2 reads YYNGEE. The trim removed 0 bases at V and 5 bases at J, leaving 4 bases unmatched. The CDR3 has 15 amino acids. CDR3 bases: TGTGCCAGCAGCGTAGGCACTAGCGGGAGTAACGAGCAGTACTTC. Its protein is CASSVGTSGSNEQYF.

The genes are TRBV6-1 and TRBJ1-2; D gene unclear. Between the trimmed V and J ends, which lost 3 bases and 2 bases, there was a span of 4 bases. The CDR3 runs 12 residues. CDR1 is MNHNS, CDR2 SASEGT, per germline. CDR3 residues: CASSEKNYGYTF. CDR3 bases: TGTGCCAGCAGTGAGAAAAACTATGGCTACACCTTC.

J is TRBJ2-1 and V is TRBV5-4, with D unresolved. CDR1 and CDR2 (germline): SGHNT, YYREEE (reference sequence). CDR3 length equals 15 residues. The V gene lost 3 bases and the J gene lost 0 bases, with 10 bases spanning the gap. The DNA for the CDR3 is TGTGCCAGCAGCTCTGACCGGAGCTCCTACAATGAGCAGTTCTTC. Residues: CASSSDRSSYNEQFF.

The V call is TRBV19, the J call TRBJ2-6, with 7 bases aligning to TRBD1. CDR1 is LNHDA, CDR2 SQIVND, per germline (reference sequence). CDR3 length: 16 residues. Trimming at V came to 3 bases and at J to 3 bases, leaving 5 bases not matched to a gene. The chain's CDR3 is CASSIRAGGGANVLTF. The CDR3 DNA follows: TGTGCCAGTAGTATCAGGGCAGGGGGTGGGGCCAACGTCCTGACTTTC.

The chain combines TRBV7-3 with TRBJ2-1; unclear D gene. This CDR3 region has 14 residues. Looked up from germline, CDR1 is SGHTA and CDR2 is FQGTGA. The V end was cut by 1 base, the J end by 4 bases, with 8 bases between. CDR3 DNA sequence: TGTGCCAGCAGCTTAATAGGACGGTACAATGAGCAGTTCTTC. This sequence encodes CASSLIGRYNEQFF.

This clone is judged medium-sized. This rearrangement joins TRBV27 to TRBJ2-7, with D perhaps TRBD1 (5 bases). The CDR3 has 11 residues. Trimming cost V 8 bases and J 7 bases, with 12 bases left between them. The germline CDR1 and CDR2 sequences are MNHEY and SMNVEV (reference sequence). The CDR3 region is CASGLNREQYF. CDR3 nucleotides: TGTGCCAGCGGATTAAACAGGGAGCAGTACTTC.

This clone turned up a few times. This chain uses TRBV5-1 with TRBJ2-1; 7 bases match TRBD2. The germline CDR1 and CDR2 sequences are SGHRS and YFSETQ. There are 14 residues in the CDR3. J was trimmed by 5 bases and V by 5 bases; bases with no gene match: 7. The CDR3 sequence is CASSWTRDNNEQFF. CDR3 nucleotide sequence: TGCGCCAGCAGTTGGACTAGAGATAACAATGAGCAGTTCTTC.

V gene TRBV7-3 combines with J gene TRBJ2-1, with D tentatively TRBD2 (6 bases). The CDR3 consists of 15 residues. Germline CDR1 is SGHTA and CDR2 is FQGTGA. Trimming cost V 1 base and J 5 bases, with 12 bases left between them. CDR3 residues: CASSLKSGANNEQFF. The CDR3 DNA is TGTGCCAGCAGCTTAAAATCGGGAGCTAACAATGAGCAGTTCTTC.

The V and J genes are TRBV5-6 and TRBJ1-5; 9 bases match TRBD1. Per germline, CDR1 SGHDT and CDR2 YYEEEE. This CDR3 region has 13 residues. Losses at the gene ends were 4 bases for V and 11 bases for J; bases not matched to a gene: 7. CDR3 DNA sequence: TGTGCCAGCAGCAAGACAGGGGGGGAAGCCCAGCATTTT. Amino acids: CASSKTGGEAQHF.